The 32 T cell receptor beta chains listed next were all sequenced from one sample in a study of T-cell reconstitution after alpha-beta-depleted transplantation in children. Preparation of the TCRbeta library involved a method that used unique molecular identifiers. TCRdb reprocessed the PCR reads with MiXCR, giving one entry per CDR3 protein. The table has approximately 83,000 distinct CDR3 sequences, 9% to 15% seen once; the top ten hold more than 11%. Source: PBMCs from the stem cell graft donor, taken from the stem cell graft. The source is a human donor who donated a stem cell graft to a child with inherited bone marrow failure.

The sample holds many counts of this clonotype. V is TRBV7-2 and J is TRBJ2-3; perhaps TRBD2 as D (6 bases). The germline gives CDR1 SGHTA, CDR2 FQGNSA. V dropped 5 bases and J dropped 2 bases, with 11 bases sitting between them. The CDR3 totals 14 residues. This CDR3 is CASSISGFTDTQYF. The CDR3 coding sequence is TGTGCCAGCAGCATCAGCGGGTTCACAGATACGCAGTATTTT. The whole variable domain, filled in from reference TRBV7-2 and TRBJ2-3, reads GAGVSQSPSNKVTEKGKDVELRCDPISGHTALYWYRQSLGQGLEFLIYFQGNSAPDKSGLPSDRFSAERTGGSVSTLTIQRTQQEDSAVYLCASSISGFTDTQYFGPGTRLTVL.

V usage is TRBV6-5 and J usage is TRBJ2-1; TRBD2 might be the D (5 bases). With 1 base removed from V and 9 bases from J, the gap between germline ends came to 7 bases. This CDR3 has 12 amino acids. Germline CDR1 MNHEY, CDR2 SVGAGI. The CDR3 DNA follows: TGTGCCAGCAGTTACTTAGGAGGTGAGCAGTTCTTC. It yields the protein CASSYLGGEQFF.

In DNA form, the CDR3 reads TGTGCCGCTAATGCTGGCTACACCTTC. Amino acid sequence: CAANAGYTF. The chain joins TRBV30 to TRBJ1-2; D ambiguous. The ends were cut back, 8 bases at V and 7 bases at J, with 8 bases in the middle. Germline CDR1 is GTSNPN and CDR2 is SVGIG (reference sequence). This CDR3 comprises 9 residues.

In this sample, this clonotype turned up many times. V gene TRBV4-1 combines with J gene TRBJ2-7; D is perhaps TRBD1 (7 bases). The V gene lost 5 bases and the J gene lost 3 bases, with 17 bases spanning the gap. This CDR3 comprises 15 residues. Looked up from germline, CDR1 is MGHRA and CDR2 is YSYEKL. CDR3 amino acids: CASSDRDFYSYEQYF. The CDR3 bases are TGCGCCAGCAGCGACAGGGACTTTTACAGCTACGAGCAGTACTTC.

This clonotype was seen ten or more times. The genes are TRBV12-3 or TRBV12-4 and TRBJ1-1; D gene uncertain. The CDR3 consists of 15 residues. Deletions cut 1 base from V and 1 base from J, with 10 bases between. The CDR3 DNA reads as TGTGCCAGCAGTTTAGATGCGGGTCAGAACACTGAAGCTTTCTTT. Translating gives CASSLDAGQNTEAFF.

This clonotype showed up many times. This chain uses TRBV7-9 with TRBJ2-7; TRBD1 agrees at 7 bases. This CDR3 contains 15 residues. The germline V gene has CDR1 SEHNR and CDR2 FQNEAQ (reference sequence). The V segment lost 4 bases and the J segment 2 bases; nucleotides outside the gene matches: 8. The CDR3 DNA reads as TGTGCCAGCAGCTCGTACCTGACAGGGACCTACGAGCAGTACTTC. It codes for CASSSYLTGTYEQYF.

Points on this clonotype: A much larger clone differs from this one at a single base, so this may be a read error. The V and J genes are TRBV6-4 and TRBJ2-7; 7 bases fit TRBD2. V was clipped by 6 bases and J by 7 bases; unmatched bases: 12. Germline V gene sequence: CDR1 MRHNA, CDR2 SNTAGT. This CDR3 contains 14 residues. CDR3 protein: CASSPSAPGGEQYF. DNA of the CDR3: TGTGCCAGCAGCCCTTCTGCCCCGGGAGGTGAGCAGTACTTC.

The table lists this clonotype with many counts. The rearrangement uses TRBV2 and TRBJ2-5; the D gene is possibly TRBD2 (6 bases). Germline V gene sequence: CDR1 SNHLY, CDR2 FYNNEI. CDR3 length: 15 amino acids. Deletions cut 1 base from V and 5 bases from J, with 14 bases between. Here the CDR3 DNA reads TGTGCCAGCAGTGAAGAGGAGGCGGGGAATGAGACCCAGTACTTC. Protein sequence: CASSEEEAGNETQYF.

This clonotype was picked up many times. J is TRBJ2-7 and V is TRBV10-3; D gene ambiguous. The V gene's germline CDR1 is ENHRY and CDR2 SYGVKD. The CDR3 is made up of 13 amino acids. V lost 3 bases and J 3 bases, leaving 9 bases between the germline ends. This CDR3 is CAISEGRFYEQYF. The CDR3 DNA follows: TGTGCCATCAGTGAAGGCAGGTTCTACGAGCAGTACTTC.

The rearrangement uses TRBV4-2 and TRBJ1-1; 9 bases fit TRBD1. Germline V CDR1 and CDR2: LGHNA, YNFKEQ. V shed 6 bases, J shed 4 bases, and the junction held 6 bases outside the gene matches. The CDR3 loop spans 14 amino acids. DNA for the CDR3: TGTGCCAGCAGGAGGGACAGGGAAAGCACTGAAGCTTTCTTT. Translation gives CASRRDRESTEAFF.

This clonotype has at least ten counts. V is TRBV5-1 and J is TRBJ1-5; TRBD1 matches 8 bases. The CDR3 is made up of 13 amino acids. With V trimmed by 9 bases and J by 5 bases, 7 bases remained unmatched. Looked up from germline, CDR1 is SGHRS and CDR2 is YFSETQ. The CDR3 DNA reads as TGCGCCACCAGGACAGGGCCCGATCAGCCCCAGCATTTT. This codes for CATRTGPDQPQHF.

This clonotype was observed at least ten times. This chain links TRBV25-1 with TRBJ1-5, with no clear D. V was pared by 4 bases and J by 4 bases, with 8 bases between. Germline values: CDR1 MGHDK, CDR2 SYGVNS. The CDR3 has 13 amino acids. DNA of the CDR3: TGTGCCAGCAGTGGCGGCAAAAATCAGCCCCAGCATTTT. Translating gives CASSGGKNQPQHF.

This clonotype has just a few counts. The rearrangement links TRBV4-1 to TRBJ2-5, with TRBD2 as a possible D gene (6 bases). Per germline, CDR1 MGHRA and CDR2 YSYEKL. The CDR3 is 15 amino acids. V dropped 1 base and J dropped 0 bases, with 9 bases sitting between them. CDR3 in DNA: TGCGCCAGCAGCCAAGGCGGGAAGTACCAAGAGACCCAGTACTTC. Its protein is CASSQGGKYQETQYF.

This clonotype was seen many times. The chain carries TRBV29-1 and TRBJ2-6; D is unclear. From germline, CDR1 is SQVTM and CDR2 ANQGSEA. The germline V and J ends were trimmed by 6 bases and 0 bases, with 6 bases remaining between them. The CDR3 extends over 13 amino acids. The CDR3 loop reads CSVRHSGANVLTF. The CDR3, as DNA: TGCAGCGTCCGTCACTCTGGGGCCAACGTCCTGACTTTC. The full variable domain, completed using reference TRBV29-1 and TRBJ2-6, is SAVISQKPSRDICQRGTSLTIQCQVDSQVTMMFWYRQQPGQSLTLIATANQGSEATYESGFVIDKFPISRPNLTFSTLTVSNMSPEDSSIYLCSVRHSGANVLTFGAGSRLTVL.

This clonotype was counted ten times or more. This chain uses TRBV5-5 with TRBJ2-7; no clear D gene. From germline, CDR1 is SGHKS and CDR2 YYEKEE (reference sequence). This CDR3 spans 14 amino acids. Between the trimmed V and J ends, which lost 0 bases and 3 bases, there was a span of 10 bases. The CDR3 loop reads CASSLGALNYEQYF. DNA of the CDR3: TGTGCCAGCAGCTTGGGGGCTCTGAACTACGAGCAGTACTTC.

The J gene is TRBJ2-4, the V gene TRBV28, with no clear D. Germline CDR1 MDHEN, CDR2 SYDVKM. Trimming cost V 5 bases and J 6 bases, with 20 bases left between them. The CDR3 sequence is 16 residues long. CDR3 nucleotides: TGTGCCAGCAGTACCCGGACGGCTCACGAGTTAAACATTCAGTACTTC. Its translation: CASSTRTAHELNIQYF. Supplemented by reference TRBV28 and TRBJ2-4, the full variable domain reads DVKVTQSSRYLVKRTGEKVFLECVQDMDHENMFWYRQDPGLGLRLIYFSYDVKMKEKGDIPEGYSVSREKKERFSLILESASTNQTSMYLCASSTRTAHELNIQYFGAGTRLSVL.

This clonotype was seen repeatedly, ten times or more. The chain is built from TRBV7-2 and TRBJ2-3; D not resolved. This CDR3 region has 14 residues. Germline loops: CDR1 SGHTA, CDR2 FQGNSA. V lost 8 bases and J lost 2, with 14 bases in between. The CDR3: CASRTRGNTDTQYF. CDR3 nucleotides: TGTGCCAGCCGGACGCGTGGAAACACAGATACGCAGTATTTT.

This clonotype showed up many times. The chain links TRBV10-3 to TRBJ2-2; D gene ambiguous. The germline V gene has CDR1 ENHRY and CDR2 SYGVKD. Trimming pared 7 bases from V and 5 bases from J, leaving 8 bases between. This CDR3 comprises 12 residues. The CDR3 loop reads CAIMVSTGELFF. As DNA, the CDR3 is TGTGCCATCATGGTCTCAACCGGGGAGCTGTTTTTT.

The sample holds a few counts of this clonotype. The gene calls are TRBV4-1 and TRBJ1-3; D not certain. The CDR3 contains 14 residues. Trimming pared 7 bases from V and 12 bases from J, leaving 22 bases between. Germline values: CDR1 MGHRA, CDR2 YSYEKL. CDR3 sequence: CASIQDRKERDIYF. The CDR3 bases are TGCGCCAGCATTCAAGATCGAAAGGAGAGAGACATATATTTT.

The V and J genes are TRBV18 and TRBJ1-2, with 9 bases matching TRBD1. The CDR3 spans 16 residues. CDR1 is KGHSH, CDR2 LQKENI, per germline. V lost 4 bases to trimming and J lost 2 bases; unmatched junction nucleotides: 8. CDR3 nucleotides: TGTGCCAGCTCACTGCTACCGGGACAGGGCAACTATGGCTACACCTTC. Translated, it gives CASSLLPGQGNYGYTF. Looking up the rest from reference TRBV18 and TRBJ1-2 gives the full variable domain: NAGVMQNPRHLVRRRGQEARLRCSPMKGHSHVYWYRQLPEEGLKFMVYLQKENIIDESGMPKERFSAEFPKEGPSILRIQQVVRGDSAAYFCASSLLPGQGNYGYTFGSGTRLTVV.

This clonotype has a count of ten or more. The genes are TRBV20-1 and TRBJ2-5; the match to TRBD2 covers 7 bases. The V gene end was trimmed by 2 bases and the J gene end by 3 bases; junction bases not matched to a gene: 9. CDR3 length: 15 residues. Germline V gene sequence: CDR1 DFQATT, CDR2 SNEGSKA (reference sequence). For the CDR3, the DNA is TGCAGTGCTAGACTTTTCGGACTAGTTGAAGAGACCCAGTACTTC. It is translated as CSARLFGLVEETQYF.

This clonotype was counted at least ten times. The chain couples TRBV9 to TRBJ2-1; D may be TRBD2 (6 bases). Per the germline V gene, CDR1 is SGDLS and CDR2 is YYNGEE. This CDR3 contains 14 residues. Deletions cut 4 bases from V and 6 bases from J, with 14 bases between. This chain's CDR3 is CASSRGGGVNEQFF. The CDR3 DNA follows: TGTGCCAGCAGCAGAGGTGGCGGGGTCAATGAGCAGTTCTTC.

This clonotype was recorded at least ten times. This rearrangement joins TRBV5-5 to TRBJ2-7; D is unresolved. The CDR3 loop spans 15 amino acids. V lost 0 bases to trimming and J lost 4 bases, with 14 bases between them. Germline CDR1 and CDR2: SGHKS and YYEKEE (reference sequence). The CDR3 coding sequence is TGTGCCAGCAGCTTGGACCCGACAAAATCATACGAGCAGTACTTC. It codes for CASSLDPTKSYEQYF.

Many counts were recorded for this clonotype. The chain recombines TRBV27 with TRBJ2-1; D gene uncertain. Germline V gives CDR1 MNHEY, CDR2 SMNVEV (reference sequence). The ends were cut back, 2 bases at V and 5 bases at J, with 4 bases in the middle. The length of the CDR3 is 12 residues. CDR3 sequence reads: CASSLQNNEQFF. DNA for the CDR3: TGTGCCAGCAGTTTACAGAACAATGAGCAGTTCTTC.

This clonotype showed up many times. This chain connects TRBV5-4 to TRBJ2-7, with D unclear. Germline assignment: CDR1 SGHNT and CDR2 YYREEE (reference sequence). The CDR3 is 16 residues long. V lost 3 bases to trimming and J lost 6 bases, with 22 bases between them. CDR3 amino acids: CASSSMEVGRSGEQYF. CDR3 sequence (DNA): TGTGCCAGCAGCTCGATGGAAGTAGGACGTTCAGGCGAGCAGTACTTC.

This clonotype was observed at least ten times. The chain is built from TRBV7-9 and TRBJ2-1; TRBD2 agrees at 7 bases. With 2 bases clipped from V and 5 bases from J, the junction kept 0 bases outside the gene matches. Germline V gene data show CDR1 as SEHNR and CDR2 as FQNEAQ (reference sequence). CDR3 length: 13 amino acids. As DNA, the CDR3 is TGTGCCAGCAGCTTAAGCGGGGACAATGAGCAGTTCTTC. The encoded protein is CASSLSGDNEQFF.

This clonotype was seen at least ten times. The chain carries TRBV5-1 and TRBJ2-6; the D is unclear. Per germline, CDR1 SGHRS and CDR2 YFSETQ. V was pared by 4 bases and J by 0 bases, with 5 bases between. CDR3 size: 14 residues. CDR3 sequence reads: CASSIDSGANVLTF. CDR3 bases: TGCGCCAGCAGCATCGACTCTGGGGCCAACGTCCTGACTTTC.

This clonotype has a count of ten or more. The chain recombines TRBV20-1 with TRBJ1-1; D ambiguous. Deletions cut 1 base from V and 1 base from J, with 13 bases between. Germline CDR1 is DFQATT and CDR2 is SNEGSKA (reference sequence). The length of the CDR3 is 15 residues. This CDR3 is CSARGFGFPNTEAFF. Here the CDR3 DNA reads TGCAGTGCTAGAGGGTTCGGATTCCCGAACACTGAAGCTTTCTTT.

The chain links TRBV4-3 to TRBJ2-3; a possible D gene is TRBD2 (6 bases). V was cut by 0 bases and J by 2 bases, with 15 bases left in between. This CDR3 spans 17 amino acids. Germline V gene data show CDR1 as LGHNA and CDR2 as YSLEER. The CDR3 is CASSQDSDGTFTDTQYF. The CDR3 nucleotides are TGCGCCAGCAGCCAAGATTCCGACGGGACTTTCACAGATACGCAGTATTTT.

V and J are TRBV11-2 and TRBJ1-1; unclear D gene. Germline loops: CDR1 SGHAT, CDR2 FQNNGV. The V and J ends lost 4 bases and 5 bases respectively, with 20 bases between them. The CDR3 spans 16 residues. CDR3 coding DNA: TGTGCCAGCAGCTCGTGGCGAGGACGGACGGGGACTGAAGCTTTCTTT. Translation: CASSSWRGRTGTEAFF.

This clonotype was counted between two and nine times. CDR3 amino acids: CASSRNRDNEQFF. CDR3 DNA sequence: TGTGCCAGCAGCCGGAATCGCGACAATGAGCAGTTCTTC. The V and J genes are TRBV7-3 and TRBJ2-1; no firm D call. V gave up 5 bases and J gave up 5 bases, with 10 bases separating them. There are 13 residues in the CDR3. Per the germline V gene, CDR1 is SGHTA and CDR2 is FQGTGA.

This clonotype came up many times. The chain links TRBV5-5 to TRBJ1-5; tentative D call: TRBD1 (5 bases). Germline values: CDR1 SGHKS, CDR2 YYEKEE (reference sequence). V gave up 0 bases and J gave up 5 bases, with 12 bases separating them. The CDR3 contains 15 residues. CDR3 sequence (DNA): TGTGCCAGCAGCTTGGGAGGGACGCATGATCAGCCCCAGCATTTT. The encoded protein is CASSLGGTHDQPQHF.